The next 6 T cell receptor beta chains were all read from a single sample in a study of blood T cell repertoires in COVID-19. Using immunoSEQ multiplex PCR, the repertoire was profiled, and TCRdb retains in-frame clones only, with some absent. The table records a few hundred thousand clones, 70% to 90% of them present only once. Sequenced: peripheral blood. The receptors originated from a woman aged 45-60 years with active or convalescent COVID-19.

The rearrangement joins TRBV5-1 to TRBJ2-5; 10 positions agree with TRBD1. The CDR3 runs 15 residues. After removal of 6 bases from V and 2 bases from J, the junction contained 7 bases not matched to a gene. Germline V gives CDR1 SGHRS, CDR2 YFSETQ. The CDR3 region has the DNA TGCGCCAGCAACGATCCGGGACAGGGGCAAGAGACCCAGTACTTC. Translating it yields CASNDPGQGQETQYF.

The chain is built from TRBV18 and TRBJ1-1, with D perhaps TRBD1 (6 bases). The CDR3 spans 15 residues. The germline V gene has CDR1 KGHSH and CDR2 LQKENI. The ends were cut back, 3 bases at V and 0 bases at J, with 11 bases in the middle. CDR3 coding DNA: TGTGCCAGCTCACCTCAGGGGTTCCTGAACACTGAAGCTTTCTTT. Its translation is CASSPQGFLNTEAFF. Variable domain in full (rest from reference TRBV18 and TRBJ1-1): NAGVMQNPRHLVRRRGQEARLRCSPMKGHSHVYWYRQLPEEGLKFMVYLQKENIIDESGMPKERFSAEFPKEGPSILRIQQVVRGDSAAYFCASSPQGFLNTEAFFGQGTRLTVV.

The chain uses TRBV3-1 (or the pseudogene TRBV3-2) and TRBJ1-1; D uncertain. Trimming removed 1 base from V and 0 bases from J, with 9 bases in between. The CDR3 contains 15 residues. CDR1 and CDR2 (germline): LGHDT, YNNKEL (reference sequence). The CDR3 region has the DNA TGTGCCAGCAGCCAAGGGCGGCGTATGAACACTGAAGCTTTCTTT. Its translation: CASSQGRRMNTEAFF.

The chain has TRBV9 and TRBJ2-7, with D perhaps matching TRBD2 (5 bases). Trimming left V 3 bases short and J 8 bases short, with 15 bases between. Germline V gives CDR1 SGDLS, CDR2 YYNGEE. The CDR3 totals 13 residues. The chain's CDR3 is CASSARQTGKQYF. CDR3 nucleotide sequence: TGTGCCAGCAGCGCCAGACAAACGGGGAAGCAGTACTTC.

J is TRBJ2-7 and V is TRBV27; 10 positions match TRBD1. Germline V lookup: CDR1 MNHEY, CDR2 SMNVEV (reference sequence). The V and J ends lost 8 bases and 4 bases, in that order; junction bases with no gene match: 11. This CDR3 comprises 15 residues. This chain's CDR3 is CASALRDRGQYEQYF. Here the CDR3 DNA reads TGTGCCAGCGCGCTACGGGACAGGGGTCAGTACGAGCAGTACTTC.

This clone has just a few counts. V usage is TRBV5-1 and J usage is TRBJ1-3, with unresolved D. V was pared by 7 bases and J by 3 bases, with 5 bases between. The CDR3 is made up of 11 amino acids. Germline lookup yields CDR1 SGHRS and CDR2 YFSETQ. DNA of the CDR3: TGCGCCAGCGGGCTTGGAAACACCATATATTTT. Translated: CASGLGNTIYF.